This T cell receptor beta chain came from a study of T cells in Graves' hyperthyroidism and ophthalmopathy. About the research overall: Prior to any treatment, at the point of initial diagnosis, peripheral blood was collected.

The cohort's ophthalmopathy patients, a group with duration under 3 months, had a Clinical Activity Score of at least 3 and a NOSPECS grade of at least 4. TCR beta CDR3 regions were amplified from RNA transcripts. HTBI primers were used for first-round RT-PCR of the TCR CDR3. TCRdb reanalysed the multiplex PCR reads using MiXCR and keeps one entry per CDR3 protein. The data hold under 250,000 distinct CDR3 sequences, with around 26% observed a single time. Ten or more counts support this clonotype. Germline V gives CDR1 MNHEY, CDR2 SVGAGI. The CDR3 loop spans 14 amino acids. V was clipped by 0 bases and J by 7 bases, with 9 bases between them.

The V gene is TRBV6-5, the J gene TRBJ2-2; TRBD2 is a possible D gene (6 bases). The sequence was obtained from a woman between 35 and 50 years old with Graves' ophthalmopathy. Sequences were obtained from blood. The CDR3 sequence: CASSYSEGYGELFF. The DNA for the CDR3 is TGTGCCAGCAGTTACTCGGAGGGGTACGGGGAGCTGTTTTTT.